This T cell receptor beta chain was profiled in a study of graft-versus-host responses after intestinal transplantation. Across the whole study: Recipients underwent multivisceral, liver-intestinal, or isolated intestinal transplants. Among the recipients, all got anti-thymocyte globulin induction and then tacrolimus and steroids for roughly three years. Study results and caveats: GvH clone levels peaked in circulation, and this peak was associated with early post-transplant HvG declines.

V was clipped by 2 bases and J by 3 bases; unmatched bases: 14. Germline CDR1 KGHSH, CDR2 LQKENI. The CDR3 spans 19 residues. Libraries were prepared by immunoSEQ multiplex PCR; TCRdb keeps only in-frame clonotypes and omits some of them. The data hold tens of thousands of clones, with approximately 94% observed a single time. Turning to this clone: Its antigen is unknown.

Sample: unstimulated CD4+ T cells sorted from spleen or lymph node cells, taken before transplant. The V and J genes are TRBV18 and TRBJ2-3, with 10 bases that match TRBD2. This clonotype was sampled from a human donor who was the organ donor for an intestinal transplant. As DNA, the CDR3 is TGTGCCAGCTCACCATCCCTAGCGGGGGCCTATACTAAAACAGATACGCAGTATTTT. It translates to CASSPSLAGAYTKTDTQYF.